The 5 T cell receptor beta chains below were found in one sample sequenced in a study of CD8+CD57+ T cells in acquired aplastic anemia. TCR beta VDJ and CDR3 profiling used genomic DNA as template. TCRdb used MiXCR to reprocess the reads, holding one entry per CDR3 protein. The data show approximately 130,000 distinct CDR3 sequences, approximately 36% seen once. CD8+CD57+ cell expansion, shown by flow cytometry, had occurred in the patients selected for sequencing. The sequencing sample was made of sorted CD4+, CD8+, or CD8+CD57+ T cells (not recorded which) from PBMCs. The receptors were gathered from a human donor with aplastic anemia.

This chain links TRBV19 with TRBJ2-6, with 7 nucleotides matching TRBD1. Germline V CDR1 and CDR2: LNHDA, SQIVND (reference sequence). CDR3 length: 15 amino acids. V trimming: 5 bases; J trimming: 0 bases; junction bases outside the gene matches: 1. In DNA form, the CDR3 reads TGTGCCAGTAGTCGGACAGGCTCTGGGGCCAACGTCCTGACTTTC. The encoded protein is CASSRTGSGANVLTF.

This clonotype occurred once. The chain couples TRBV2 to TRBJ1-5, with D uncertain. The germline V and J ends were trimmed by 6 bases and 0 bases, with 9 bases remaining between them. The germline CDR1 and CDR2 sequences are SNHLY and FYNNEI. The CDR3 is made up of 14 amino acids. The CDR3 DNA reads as TGTGCCAGCAGCTGGATAAGTAGCAATCAGCCCCAGCATTTT. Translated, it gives CASSWISSNQPQHF.

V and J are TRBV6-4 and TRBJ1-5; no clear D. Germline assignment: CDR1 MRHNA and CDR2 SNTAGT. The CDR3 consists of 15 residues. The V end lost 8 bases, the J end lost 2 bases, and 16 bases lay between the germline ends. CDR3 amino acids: CASVRRTEGNQPQHF. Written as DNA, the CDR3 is TGTGCCAGCGTCCGACGGACTGAGGGCAATCAGCCCCAGCATTTT.

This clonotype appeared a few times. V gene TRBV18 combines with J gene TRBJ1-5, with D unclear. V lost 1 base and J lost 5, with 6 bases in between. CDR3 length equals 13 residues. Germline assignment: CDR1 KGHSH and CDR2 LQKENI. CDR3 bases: TGTGCCAGCTCACCACAAAGGGATCAGCCCCAGCATTTT. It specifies CASSPQRDQPQHF. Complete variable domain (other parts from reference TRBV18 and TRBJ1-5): NAGVMQNPRHLVRRRGQEARLRCSPMKGHSHVYWYRQLPEEGLKFMVYLQKENIIDESGMPKERFSAEFPKEGPSILRIQQVVRGDSAAYFCASSPQRDQPQHFGDGTRLSIL.

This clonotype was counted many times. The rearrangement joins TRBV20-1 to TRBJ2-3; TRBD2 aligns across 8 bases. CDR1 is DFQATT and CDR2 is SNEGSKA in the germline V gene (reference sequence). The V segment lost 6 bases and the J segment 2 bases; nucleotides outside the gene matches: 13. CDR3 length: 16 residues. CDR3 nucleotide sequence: TGCAGTGCCAGACAAAGGCGGGGGGTTACCACAGATACGCAGTATTTT. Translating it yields CSARQRRGVTTDTQYF.